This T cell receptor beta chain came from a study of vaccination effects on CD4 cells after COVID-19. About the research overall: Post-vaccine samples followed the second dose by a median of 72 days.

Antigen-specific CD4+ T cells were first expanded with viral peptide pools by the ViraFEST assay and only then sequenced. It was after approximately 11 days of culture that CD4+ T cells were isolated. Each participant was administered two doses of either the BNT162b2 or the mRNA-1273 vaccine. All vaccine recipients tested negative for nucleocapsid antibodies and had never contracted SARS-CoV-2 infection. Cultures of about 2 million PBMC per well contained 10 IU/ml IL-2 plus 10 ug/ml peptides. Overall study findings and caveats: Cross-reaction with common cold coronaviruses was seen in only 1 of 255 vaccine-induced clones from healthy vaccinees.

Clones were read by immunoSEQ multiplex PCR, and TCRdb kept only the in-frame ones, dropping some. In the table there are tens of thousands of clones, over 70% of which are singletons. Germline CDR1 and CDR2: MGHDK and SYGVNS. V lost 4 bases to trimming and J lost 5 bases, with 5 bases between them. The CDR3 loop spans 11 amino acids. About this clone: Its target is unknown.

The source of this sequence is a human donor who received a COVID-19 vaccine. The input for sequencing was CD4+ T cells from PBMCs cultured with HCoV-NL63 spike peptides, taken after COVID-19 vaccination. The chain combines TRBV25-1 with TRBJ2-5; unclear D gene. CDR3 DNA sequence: TGTGCCAGCAGTGTGCTCGAGACCCAGTACTTC. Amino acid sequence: CASSVLETQYF.